These T cell receptor beta chains were read from a single sample in a study of blood T cell repertoires in COVID-19. Assay: immunoSEQ multiplex PCR; the TCRdb copy retains only in-frame clones and omits some. In the table there are around 150,000 clones, around 87% of which are singletons. The source material was peripheral blood. The receptors come from a man aged 50 to 60 with active COVID-19. Each CDR3 is given with its conserved first and last residue. A D gene is named only where the DNA matches it firmly. Clone size is shown for a subset of rows, as once, few, many or a class of expanded clone.

abundance	v_gene	d_gene	j_gene	CDR3nt	CDR3aa
NA	TRBV30	NA	TRBJ1-1	TGTGCCTGGAGTGTCTTACAGATTAACACTGAAGCTTTCTTT	CAWSVLQINTEAFF
NA	TRBV6-4	TRBD2	TRBJ2-3	TGTGCCAGCAGTGACCGGACCCCTGGTCTAGCGGGGGCTGATACGCAGTATTTT	CASSDRTPGLAGADTQYF
NA	TRBV23-1	NA	TRBJ2-2	TGCGCCAGCAGTCAAGGCCAAACCGGGGAGCTGTTTTTT	CASSQGQTGELFF
NA	TRBV7-2	NA	TRBJ2-4	TGTGCCAGCAGCTTAGTCTTTGCCTCCAGGGCCAAAAACATTCAGTACTTC	CASSLVFASRAKNIQYF
NA	TRBV5-1	NA	TRBJ2-7	TGCGCCAGCAGCTTGGCCCCCGCGAGCTCCTACGAGCAGTACTTC	CASSLAPASSYEQYF
NA	TRBV5-4	NA	TRBJ1-2	TGTGCCAGCAGCTTGGAGGCGACAGGATATGGCTACACCTTC	CASSLEATGYGYTF
NA	TRBV6-6	NA	TRBJ1-5	TGTGCCAGCACCCAAACCCGGAGTAGCAATCAGCCCCAGCATTTT	CASTQTRSSNQPQHF
NA	TRBV7-2	NA	TRBJ1-5	TGTGCCAGCAGCTCCCAGGGTACCAATCAGCCCCAGCATTTT	CASSSQGTNQPQHF
NA	TRBV21-1	NA	TRBJ2-5	TGTGCCAGCAGCCGTCCAGTCAAGGGACACATTCAAGAGACCCAGTACTTC	CASSRPVKGHIQETQYF
once	TRBV19	NA	TRBJ2-4	TGTGCCAGTAGTATAGCGGGGGACAGCGTGTGGAACATTCAGTACTTC	CASSIAGDSVWNIQYF
NA	TRBV6-5	NA	TRBJ2-7	TGTGCCAGCAGTTACTCGTACACAACCTACGAGCAGTACTTC	CASSYSYTTYEQYF
NA	TRBV9	NA	TRBJ1-1	TGTGCCAGCAGCGTAGACACAGACACTGAAGCTTTCTTT	CASSVDTDTEAFF
few	TRBV7-9	TRBD2	TRBJ2-7	TGTGCCTTGACTAGCGGGGACTCCTACGAGCAGTACTTC	CALTSGDSYEQYF
few	TRBV19	NA	TRBJ1-1	TGTGCCAGTATAGATATGAACACTGAAGCTTTCTTT	CASIDMNTEAFF
NA	TRBV19	NA	TRBJ1-5	TGTGCCGGGGGATCGGGACAAAATCAGCCCCAGCATTTT	CAGGSGQNQPQHF
NA	TRBV3-1/TRBV3-2	TRBD1	TRBJ2-5	TGTGCCAGCAGCCAAGGGGGACAGAAAGAGACCCAGTACTTC	CASSQGGQKETQYF
NA	TRBV7-2	NA	TRBJ2-5	TGTGCCAGCAGCAGAGTGATTGAGACCCAGTACTTC	CASSRVIETQYF
once	TRBV4-1	NA	TRBJ1-2	TGCGCCAGCAGCCAACCGCGGCAGGGTAACTATGGCTACACCTTC	CASSQPRQGNYGYTF
NA	TRBV28	TRBD1	TRBJ1-5	TGTGCCAGCAGTTCTCCAGGGGGTAGTCAGCCCCAGCATTTT	CASSSPGGSQPQHF
NA	TRBV6-6	TRBD2	TRBJ2-5	TGTGCCAGCACAACCCGCGGGGGATTGGGGACCCAGTACTTC	CASTTRGGLGTQYF
NA	TRBV7-2	NA	TRBJ1-1	TGTGCCAGCAGCTTAAGCGGTGGCCGGGAATGGGACACTGAAGCTTTCTTT	CASSLSGGREWDTEAFF
NA	TRBV9	NA	TRBJ1-2	TGTGCCAGCAGCCCCCAGAATGGCCTCGGCTACACCTTC	CASSPQNGLGYTF
NA	TRBV28	NA	TRBJ2-7	TGTGCCAGCACCGGGTTCTACGAGCAGTACTTC	CASTGFYEQYF
NA	TRBV10-2	TRBD1	TRBJ2-5	TGCGCCAGTAAGCCAGGGGGAGAGACCCAGTACTTC	CASKPGGETQYF
NA	TRBV6-2/TRBV6-3	TRBD2	TRBJ2-5	TGTGCCAGCAGCACCCGGGCTAGCGGGGGGTCAGAGACCCAGTACTTC	CASSTRASGGSETQYF
few	TRBV7-6	TRBD2	TRBJ2-2	TGTGCCAGCAGCCGCCCTAGCGGATACAACACCGGGGAGCTGTTTTTT	CASSRPSGYNTGELFF
NA	TRBV12-3/TRBV12-4	NA	TRBJ1-2	TGTGCCAGCAGCTCCACAGGGAGCTATGGCTACACCTTC	CASSSTGSYGYTF
NA	TRBV6-5	TRBD2	TRBJ2-1	TGTGCCAGCAGTTCGCTGACTAGCGGGGGGGATGAGCAGTTCTTC	CASSSLTSGGDEQFF
NA	TRBV5-1	TRBD1	TRBJ2-1	TGCGCCAGCAGCACACCAGACAGGGGTTTTTACAATGAGCAGTTCTTC	CASSTPDRGFYNEQFF
NA	TRBV5-1	NA	TRBJ1-1	TGCGCCAGCAGCTTAGGAGAGGACACTGAAGCTTTCTTT	CASSLGEDTEAFF
once	TRBV18	TRBD2	TRBJ2-3	TGTGCCAGCTCAACACGCAGCGGGGACAGCACAGATACGCAGTATTTT	CASSTRSGDSTDTQYF
NA	TRBV9	TRBD1	TRBJ1-1	TGTGCCAGCAGCATGACAGGGGTAGGCACTGAAGCTTTCTTT	CASSMTGVGTEAFF
NA	TRBV5-4	TRBD1	TRBJ1-5	TGTGCCAGCAGCTTGGCAGGGGGAAATCAGCCCCAGCATTTT	CASSLAGGNQPQHF
NA	TRBV2	NA	TRBJ2-7	TGTGCCAGCAGTCAACAGGGCATTCTCGGCTACGAGCAGTACTTC	CASSQQGILGYEQYF
NA	TRBV7-9	TRBD1	TRBJ2-5	TGTGCCAGCAGCCCCTACAGGGGAGAGACCCAGTACTTC	CASSPYRGETQYF
NA	TRBV10-3	NA	TRBJ2-5	TGTGCCATCAGTGGCGGAGAGACCCAGTACTTC	CAISGGETQYF
NA	TRBV7-9	TRBD2	TRBJ2-1	TGTGCCAGCAGCTCCACCAAGACTAGCGGGGGCTACAATGAGCAGTTCTTC	CASSSTKTSGGYNEQFF
NA	TRBV7-9	TRBD2	TRBJ2-7	TGTGCCAGCAGCTCCGGGACTAGCGGGGGGTCCTACGAGCAGTACTTC	CASSSGTSGGSYEQYF
NA	TRBV2	NA	TRBJ1-4	TGTGCCAGCGGAACAGGCTATAATGAAAAACTGTTTTTT	CASGTGYNEKLFF
NA	TRBV2	NA	TRBJ2-7	TGTGCCACCCGGACAGCAGCCTACGAGCAGTACTTC	CATRTAAYEQYF
NA	TRBV6-5	TRBD1	TRBJ2-1	TGTGCCAGCAGCTCACAGGGGAATGAGCAGTTCTTC	CASSSQGNEQFF
NA	TRBV19	TRBD2	TRBJ2-1	TGTGCCAGTAGTAGCAATAGCGGGGGGGACAATGAGCAGTTCTTC	CASSSNSGGDNEQFF
NA	TRBV10-3	NA	TRBJ2-3	TGTGCCATCAGTGAGGTAGATAATACGCAGTATTTT	CAISEVDNTQYF
NA	TRBV19	TRBD1	TRBJ1-5	TGTGCCACAGCCTCACAGGGGTTTGCCCAGCCCCAGCATTTT	CATASQGFAQPQHF
NA	TRBV6-5	NA	TRBJ1-6	TGTGCCAGCAGAGAGAGAACGGGGAATTCACCCCTCCACTTT	CASRERTGNSPLHF
NA	TRBV5-1	NA	TRBJ2-5	TGCGCCAGCAGCTTTAACCAAGAGACCCAGTACTTC	CASSFNQETQYF
NA	TRBV5-5	NA	TRBJ1-4	TGTGCCAGCAGCTTGGATCCGGGTACAAGGGGAAAACTGTTTTTT	CASSLDPGTRGKLFF
NA	TRBV4-1	NA	TRBJ1-2	TGCGCCAGCAGCCCCCAAATAGGGGACTATGGCTACACCTTC	CASSPQIGDYGYTF
NA	TRBV9	NA	TRBJ1-1	TGTGCCAGCAGCGTAGACCAGGGGCTTGGCACTGAAGCTTTCTTT	CASSVDQGLGTEAFF
once	TRBV3-1/TRBV3-2	TRBD2	TRBJ2-5	TGTGCCAGCAGCCAAGATGCCAGCGGGGTTAAGACCCAGTACTTC	CASSQDASGVKTQYF
NA	TRBV19	NA	TRBJ2-1	TGTGCCAGTAGTATAGGTAGGACTAGGGGGGGTATTTACAATGAGCAGTTCTTC	CASSIGRTRGGIYNEQFF